Detailed here is one T cell receptor beta chain. CDR1 MNHEY and CDR2 SMNVEV come from the germline V gene (reference sequence). V was pared by 8 bases and J by 1 base, with 4 bases of the junction left unmatched. This CDR3 has 14 amino acids. Clones were read by immunoSEQ multiplex PCR, and TCRdb kept only the in-frame ones, dropping some. The profile shows about 75,000 clones, 94% of them singletons. This specimen belongs to a study of control samples from healthy donors and cancer patients. Sequencing was carried out using blood. The chain links TRBV27 to TRBJ2-2; 7 positions agree with TRBD2. This sequence originates from a woman between 40 and 50 years old in good health. The CDR3 region has the DNA TGTGCCAGCCGACGCGGGGGGAACACCGGGGAGCTGTTTTTT. This codes for CASRRGGNTGELFF.